A selection of T cell receptor beta chains follows, all from one sample in a study of CD8 T cells in ankylosing spondylitis. MiXCR was run by TCRdb on the 5' RACE reads, yielding one entry per CDR3 protein. This sample has around 130,000 distinct CDR3 sequences, with about 7% found just once. Sample: blood, either unsorted or a sorted T cell fraction (not recorded which). Receptors originate from a male donor with ankylosing spondylitis or in good health (not recorded which). CDR3s include the opening cysteine and the closing phenylalanine or tryptophan. A D gene is named only where the DNA matches it firmly. Some rows mark clone size as missing; the rest say once, few, many or name a class of expanded clone.

D gene: NA; CDR3 length: 13; V gene: TRBV20-1; clone size: many; J gene: TRBJ1-1; CDR3 DNA: TGCAGTGCTAGACGTGGGGTGAACACTGAAGCTTTCTTT; CDR3 protein: CSARRGVNTEAFF
D gene: NA; CDR3 length: 15; V gene: TRBV12-3/TRBV12-4; clone size: many; J gene: TRBJ2-7; CDR3 DNA: TGTGCCAGCAGTTTAGGGGCCGGACCGAACTACGAGCAGTACTTC; CDR3 protein: CASSLGAGPNYEQYF
D gene: NA; CDR3 length: 16; V gene: TRBV7-2; clone size: many; J gene: TRBJ2-2; CDR3 DNA: TGTGCCAGCAGCTTAACGATGAGCGGCTATACCGGGGAGCTGTTTTTT; CDR3 protein: CASSLTMSGYTGELFF
D gene: NA; CDR3 length: 11; V gene: TRBV5-8; clone size: many; J gene: TRBJ2-1; CDR3 DNA: TGTGCCAGCAGAAAAGAAGAGGAGCAGTTCTTC; CDR3 protein: CASRKEEEQFF
D gene: NA; CDR3 length: 12; V gene: TRBV6-7; clone size: many; J gene: TRBJ2-3; CDR3 DNA: TGTGCCAGCAATCGGGCTGCAGATACGCAGTATTTT; CDR3 protein: CASNRAADTQYF
D gene: NA; CDR3 length: 14; V gene: TRBV20-1; clone size: many; J gene: TRBJ1-2; CDR3 DNA: TGCAGTGCTAGAGATGTCCGGACTAACTATGGCTACACCTTC; CDR3 protein: CSARDVRTNYGYTF
D gene: NA; CDR3 length: 13; V gene: TRBV7-2; clone size: many; J gene: TRBJ1-5; CDR3 DNA: TGTGCCAGCAGCTTCGAAGGGATCCAGCCCCAGCATTTT; CDR3 protein: CASSFEGIQPQHF
D gene: TRBD1; CDR3 length: 16; V gene: TRBV5-1; clone size: NA; J gene: TRBJ1-2; CDR3 DNA: TGCGCCAGCAGCTTGGAAGCCGGGACAGGGGGCGTCGGCTACACCTTC; CDR3 protein: CASSLEAGTGGVGYTF
D gene: NA; CDR3 length: 16; V gene: TRBV5-5; clone size: many; J gene: TRBJ1-3; CDR3 DNA: TGTGCCAGCAGCTTGGCTCAGGGATCTTCTGGAAACACCATATATTTT; CDR3 protein: CASSLAQGSSGNTIYF
D gene: NA; CDR3 length: 16; V gene: TRBV5-5; clone size: many; J gene: TRBJ2-3; CDR3 DNA: TGTGCCAGCAGCGCCGCCCCGGGGACTGTCACAGATACGCAGTATTTT; CDR3 protein: CASSAAPGTVTDTQYF
D gene: NA; CDR3 length: 14; V gene: TRBV27; clone size: many; J gene: TRBJ2-7; CDR3 DNA: TGTGCCAGCAAAGGCGGTGCCAGCTCCTACGAGCAGTACTTC; CDR3 protein: CASKGGASSYEQYF
D gene: TRBD1; CDR3 length: 15; V gene: TRBV4-3; clone size: many; J gene: TRBJ2-1; CDR3 DNA: TGCGCCAGCAGCCAAACCGGGACAGGGGGCAATGAGCAGTTCTTC; CDR3 protein: CASSQTGTGGNEQFF
D gene: NA; CDR3 length: 13; V gene: TRBV19; clone size: many; J gene: TRBJ1-2; CDR3 DNA: TGTGCCAGTAATCCAGGGGAGGACTATGGCTACACCTTC; CDR3 protein: CASNPGEDYGYTF
D gene: NA; CDR3 length: 16; V gene: TRBV5-1; clone size: many; J gene: TRBJ2-2; CDR3 DNA: TGCGCCAGCAGCTTGGTACAATTACGGACAAACCGGGAGCTGTTTTTT; CDR3 protein: CASSLVQLRTNRELFF
D gene: NA; CDR3 length: 15; V gene: TRBV5-5; clone size: many; J gene: TRBJ1-1; CDR3 DNA: TGTGCCAGCAGCAAAAGAACAGGGATGGACACTGAAGCTTTCTTT; CDR3 protein: CASSKRTGMDTEAFF
D gene: NA; CDR3 length: 14; V gene: TRBV7-3; clone size: many; J gene: TRBJ2-1; CDR3 DNA: TGTGCCAGCAGCTCCCGCAGGGGTGGCAATGAGCAGTTCTTC; CDR3 protein: CASSSRRGGNEQFF
D gene: TRBD1; CDR3 length: 15; V gene: TRBV30; clone size: few; J gene: TRBJ1-3; CDR3 DNA: TGTGCCTGGAGTGCCACAGGGGCCGTTGGAAACACCATATATTTT; CDR3 protein: CAWSATGAVGNTIYF
D gene: NA; CDR3 length: 13; V gene: TRBV18; clone size: many; J gene: TRBJ2-5; CDR3 DNA: TGTGCCAGCTCACCGAACGACGGCGAGACCCAGTACTTC; CDR3 protein: CASSPNDGETQYF
D gene: NA; CDR3 length: 13; V gene: TRBV6-5; clone size: many; J gene: TRBJ2-7; CDR3 DNA: TGTGCCAGCAGCTACTCCAGCTCCTACGAGCAGTACTTC; CDR3 protein: CASSYSSSYEQYF
D gene: TRBD2; CDR3 length: 16; V gene: TRBV6-5; clone size: many; J gene: TRBJ2-2; CDR3 DNA: TGTGCCAGCAGTTACTCCGGCGGGGGGCCCACCGGGGAGCTGTTTTTT; CDR3 protein: CASSYSGGGPTGELFF
D gene: TRBD1; CDR3 length: 13; V gene: TRBV5-1; clone size: many; J gene: TRBJ1-2; CDR3 DNA: TGCGCCAGCAGCATGGACAGGTCGGGCGGCTACACCTTC; CDR3 protein: CASSMDRSGGYTF
D gene: TRBD1; CDR3 length: 16; V gene: TRBV5-1; clone size: many; J gene: TRBJ1-1; CDR3 DNA: TGCGCCAGCAGCCTGGGACAGGGAGTGGCGAACACTGAAGCTTTCTTT; CDR3 protein: CASSLGQGVANTEAFF
D gene: TRBD2; CDR3 length: 14; V gene: TRBV20-1; clone size: many; J gene: TRBJ2-1; CDR3 DNA: TGCAGTGCTAGACTAGCGGGAGGGCGCGATGAGCAGTTCTTC; CDR3 protein: CSARLAGGRDEQFF
D gene: TRBD1; CDR3 length: 13; V gene: TRBV27; clone size: many; J gene: TRBJ2-7; CDR3 DNA: TGTGCCAGCCATGGCCGGGACAGGGGTGAGCAGTACTTC; CDR3 protein: CASHGRDRGEQYF
D gene: TRBD1; CDR3 length: 15; V gene: TRBV6-1; clone size: many; J gene: TRBJ1-3; CDR3 DNA: TGTGCCAGCAGCCTTACAGGGGTTCTTGGAAACACCATATATTTT; CDR3 protein: CASSLTGVLGNTIYF
D gene: NA; CDR3 length: 16; V gene: TRBV6-1; clone size: NA; J gene: TRBJ1-1; CDR3 DNA: TGTGCCAGCAGTGGCCCTGGGGGTTTTCTGAACACTGAAGCTTTCTTT; CDR3 protein: CASSGPGGFLNTEAFF
D gene: NA; CDR3 length: 15; V gene: TRBV27; clone size: many; J gene: TRBJ1-2; CDR3 DNA: TGTGCCAGCAGTTTCGCCAGGGGAGGGATCTATGGCTACACCTTC; CDR3 protein: CASSFARGGIYGYTF
D gene: NA; CDR3 length: 15; V gene: TRBV12-3/TRBV12-4; clone size: many; J gene: TRBJ2-1; CDR3 DNA: TGTGCCAGCACCCCGGACGGAAGCTCCTACAATGAGCAGTTCTTC; CDR3 protein: CASTPDGSSYNEQFF
D gene: NA; CDR3 length: 16; V gene: TRBV10-3; clone size: NA; J gene: TRBJ2-3; CDR3 DNA: TGTGCCATCAGTGCAGGCTCGATGGGGTTCACAGATACGCAGTATTTT; CDR3 protein: CAISAGSMGFTDTQYF
D gene: TRBD1; CDR3 length: 16; V gene: TRBV6-5; clone size: many; J gene: TRBJ2-1; CDR3 DNA: TGTGCCAGCAGTTACTCGGCGGGACAGGGGGGCAATGAGCAGTTCTTC; CDR3 protein: CASSYSAGQGGNEQFF
D gene: NA; CDR3 length: 15; V gene: TRBV29-1; clone size: many; J gene: TRBJ2-5; CDR3 DNA: TGCAGCGTTGAAGGAGGGCAGGATCATGGAGAGACCCAGTACTTC; CDR3 protein: CSVEGGQDHGETQYF
D gene: TRBD1; CDR3 length: 16; V gene: TRBV7-2; clone size: many; J gene: TRBJ2-5; CDR3 DNA: TGTGCCAGCAGTCCAAGATACAGGGGAAGAGGAGAGACCCAGTACTTC; CDR3 protein: CASSPRYRGRGETQYF
D gene: NA; CDR3 length: 13; V gene: TRBV10-3; clone size: many; J gene: TRBJ2-7; CDR3 DNA: TGTGCCATCCTTCCAGGTGAAGGTTACGAGCAGTACTTC; CDR3 protein: CAILPGEGYEQYF
D gene: NA; CDR3 length: 14; V gene: TRBV20-1; clone size: large; J gene: TRBJ1-6; CDR3 DNA: TGCAGTGCTAGACCGAGACAGCCGAATTCACCCCTCCACTTT; CDR3 protein: CSARPRQPNSPLHF
D gene: TRBD1; CDR3 length: 12; V gene: TRBV20-1; clone size: many; J gene: TRBJ1-2; CDR3 DNA: TGCAGTGCTAGAGGGACAGGGGGGCACGACACCTTC; CDR3 protein: CSARGTGGHDTF
D gene: NA; CDR3 length: 13; V gene: TRBV4-2; clone size: many; J gene: TRBJ2-1; CDR3 DNA: TGTGCCAGCTCCGTGGACCGGAACAATGAGCAGTTCTTC; CDR3 protein: CASSVDRNNEQFF
D gene: NA; CDR3 length: 15; V gene: TRBV28; clone size: many; J gene: TRBJ2-6; CDR3 DNA: TGTGCCAGCAGTTCTGAGAGCTCTGGGGCCAACGTCCTGACTTTC; CDR3 protein: CASSSESSGANVLTF